Ten or more counts support the clone carrying this TCR beta chain. Antigen unknown. This entry belongs to a study of early T cells in non-severe SARS-CoV-2 infection. Background on the study: Chains from this unsorted whole-blood bulk RNA could not be paired. Overall study results and limits: Anti-spike CD8 responses were favored by VDJdb matching, which missed private and CD4 specificities.

Individual cDNA molecules were tagged with unique molecular identifiers. TCRdb called the 5' RACE reads again in MiXCR, with one record for every CDR3 protein. The table includes 60,000 or so distinct CDR3 sequences, roughly 10% detected once. The CDR3 has 14 amino acids. The germline CDR1 and CDR2 sequences are SGDLS and YYNGEE. The V and J ends lost 4 bases and 4 bases, in that order; junction bases with no gene match: 7. The clonotype comes from an adult who was a healthcare worker with PCR-confirmed SARS-CoV-2 infection or an uninfected control (not recorded which). The sequenced sample consisted of whole blood. This rearrangement joins TRBV9 to TRBJ1-2; 7 bases align to TRBD1. The CDR3 reads CASSPDPGGYGYTF. The DNA for the CDR3 is TGTGCCAGCAGCCCTGACCCAGGGGGCTATGGCTACACCTTC. Variable domain in full (rest from reference TRBV9 and TRBJ1-2): DSGVTQTPKHLITATGQRVTLRCSPRSGDLSVYWYQQSLDQGLQFLIQYYNGEERAKGNILERFSAQQFPDLHSELNLSSLELGDSALYFCASSPDPGGYGYTFGSGTRLTVV.